These T cell receptor beta chains were read from a single sample in a study of blood T cell repertoires in COVID-19. TCRdb's table, derived via immunoSEQ multiplex PCR, lists solely in-frame clones and lacks some. The sample yields approximately 220,000 clones, 82% seen once. The specimen sequenced was peripheral blood. These receptors were obtained from a woman in her 70s with acute or convalescent COVID-19. Each CDR3 is given with its conserved first and last residue. The order of the fields is D gene, clone size, J gene, V gene, CDR3 DNA, CDR3 protein. D genes are given only for firm matches. Size is omitted from some rows. Given values are once, few, many or a class for expanded clones.

D gene: .; clone size: once; J gene: TRBJ1-3; V gene: TRBV7-9; CDR3 DNA: TGTGCCAGCAGCTTAGCCTCTGGGACGGGAGGGAGCACCATATATTTT; CDR3 protein: CASSLASGTGGSTIYF
D gene: TRBD1; clone size: once; J gene: TRBJ1-6; V gene: TRBV2; CDR3 DNA: TGTGCCAGCAGCGGGACAGGGGGCGCGGTAGCCCTCCACTTT; CDR3 protein: CASSGTGGAVALHF
D gene: TRBD1; clone size: .; J gene: TRBJ1-5; V gene: TRBV4-1; CDR3 DNA: TGCGCCAGCAGCCAGAGCGGAGGGACAGGGGTCCCTTTGCAGCCCCAGCATTTT; CDR3 protein: CASSQSGGTGVPLQPQHF
D gene: .; clone size: few; J gene: TRBJ1-1; V gene: TRBV10-1; CDR3 DNA: TGCGCCAGCAGTCATGGGGACACAACAGAAGCTTTCTTT; CDR3 protein: CASSHGDTTEAFF
D gene: .; clone size: .; J gene: TRBJ2-3; V gene: TRBV29-1; CDR3 DNA: TGCAGCGTTGATTACACATCTCCTCTCCCTAGCACAGATACGCAGTATTTT; CDR3 protein: CSVDYTSPLPSTDTQYF
D gene: TRBD1; clone size: .; J gene: TRBJ1-1; V gene: TRBV12-3/TRBV12-4; CDR3 DNA: TGTGCCAGCAGGGACAGGGACACTGAAGCTTTCTTT; CDR3 protein: CASRDRDTEAFF
D gene: TRBD1; clone size: few; J gene: TRBJ1-1; V gene: TRBV19; CDR3 DNA: TGTGCCAGTAGTATGGAGGGACAGGGGAACACTGAAGCTTTCTTT; CDR3 protein: CASSMEGQGNTEAFF
D gene: TRBD1; clone size: few; J gene: TRBJ1-6; V gene: TRBV27; CDR3 DNA: TGTGCCAGCAGTTTATCCCCTTCAGGGGGCAGGGGCTCCTATAATTCACCCCTCCACTTT; CDR3 protein: CASSLSPSGGRGSYNSPLHF
D gene: TRBD1; clone size: once; J gene: TRBJ1-6; V gene: TRBV9; CDR3 DNA: TGTGCCAGCAGCATAGGGACAGGGAGCTCCTATAATTCACCCCTCCACTTT; CDR3 protein: CASSIGTGSSYNSPLHF
D gene: .; clone size: once; J gene: TRBJ2-5; V gene: TRBV7-9; CDR3 DNA: TGTGCCAGCAGCTTAACAGTAACCGGAGAGACCCAGTACTTC; CDR3 protein: CASSLTVTGETQYF
D gene: TRBD1; clone size: .; J gene: TRBJ1-6; V gene: TRBV10-3; CDR3 DNA: TGTGCCATCAGGGGGACAGGGCGCAATTCACCCCTCCACTTT; CDR3 protein: CAIRGTGRNSPLHF
D gene: TRBD1; clone size: .; J gene: TRBJ1-1; V gene: TRBV2; CDR3 DNA: TGTGCCAGCAGCCCACAGGGGGCGGAAAGAGCTTTCTTT; CDR3 protein: CASSPQGAERAFF
D gene: .; clone size: .; J gene: TRBJ1-5; V gene: TRBV28; CDR3 DNA: TGTGCCAGCAGTTTGGTCTTCCGAGACAGGAAACATAGCAATCAGCCCCAGCATTTT; CDR3 protein: CASSLVFRDRKHSNQPQHF
D gene: .; clone size: .; J gene: TRBJ1-3; V gene: TRBV6-2/TRBV6-3; CDR3 DNA: TGTGCCAGCAGTTACCAACAGGGCCGAGGAAACACCATATATTTT; CDR3 protein: CASSYQQGRGNTIYF
D gene: TRBD1; clone size: .; J gene: TRBJ1-3; V gene: TRBV28; CDR3 DNA: TGTGCCAGCAGTGGCGGACAGGTTATATCTGGAAACACCATATATTTT; CDR3 protein: CASSGGQVISGNTIYF
D gene: TRBD1; clone size: .; J gene: TRBJ2-5; V gene: TRBV19; CDR3 DNA: TGTGCCAGTAGCCTAACCTCCCCGGGACAGGGAAACCAAGAGACCCAGTACTTC; CDR3 protein: CASSLTSPGQGNQETQYF
D gene: TRBD1; clone size: .; J gene: TRBJ2-5; V gene: TRBV7-2; CDR3 DNA: TGTGCCAGCAGCTTACGCAGGGGGCCTCGGGAGACCCAGTACTTC; CDR3 protein: CASSLRRGPRETQYF
D gene: TRBD1; clone size: .; J gene: TRBJ1-5; V gene: TRBV2; CDR3 DNA: TGTGCCACCGGACAGGAGGGGAGTAGCAATCAGCCCCAGCATTTT; CDR3 protein: CATGQEGSSNQPQHF
D gene: .; clone size: once; J gene: TRBJ1-1; V gene: TRBV12-3/TRBV12-4; CDR3 DNA: TGTGCCAGCAGCCCCGGGGTGAACACTGAAGCTTTCTTT; CDR3 protein: CASSPGVNTEAFF
D gene: .; clone size: .; J gene: TRBJ1-4; V gene: TRBV28; CDR3 DNA: TGTGCCAGCAGGAAACAGGGTAACCTAAATGAAAAACTGTTTTTT; CDR3 protein: CASRKQGNLNEKLFF
D gene: TRBD2; clone size: .; J gene: TRBJ2-1; V gene: TRBV10-2; CDR3 DNA: TGCGCCAGCAGTGCTAGCGGGGGGGCCTTGAGCTCCTACAATGAGCAGTTCTTC; CDR3 protein: CASSASGGALSSYNEQFF
D gene: .; clone size: .; J gene: TRBJ1-1; V gene: TRBV19; CDR3 DNA: TGTGCCAGTAGGGGAGGGAACACTGAAGCTTTCTTT; CDR3 protein: CASRGGNTEAFF
D gene: .; clone size: once; J gene: TRBJ2-6; V gene: TRBV19; CDR3 DNA: TGTGCCAGTAGCCCTGACACCCTTTGGGGGGCCAACGTCCTGACTTTC; CDR3 protein: CASSPDTLWGANVLTF
D gene: .; clone size: .; J gene: TRBJ1-4; V gene: TRBV27; CDR3 DNA: TGTGCCAGCAGTTTCGCAGGTGATCGTGAAAAACTGTTTTTT; CDR3 protein: CASSFAGDREKLFF
D gene: .; clone size: .; J gene: TRBJ2-7; V gene: TRBV4-3; CDR3 DNA: TGCGCCAGCAGCCAAGATCACTCCTACGAGCAGTACTTC; CDR3 protein: CASSQDHSYEQYF
D gene: TRBD1; clone size: .; J gene: TRBJ1-6; V gene: TRBV30; CDR3 DNA: TGTGCCAGGGGACAGGCAAACAATTCACCCCTCCACTTT; CDR3 protein: CARGQANNSPLHF
D gene: .; clone size: .; J gene: TRBJ2-1; V gene: TRBV4-1; CDR3 DNA: TGCGCCAGCAGCGCCCAACTAGCAGGAGTGCAGTTCTTC; CDR3 protein: CASSAQLAGVQFF
D gene: .; clone size: few; J gene: TRBJ1-1; V gene: TRBV6-5; CDR3 DNA: TGTGCCAGCAGTCGACAGGTGGAAGCTTTCTTT; CDR3 protein: CASSRQVEAFF
D gene: .; clone size: .; J gene: TRBJ1-6; V gene: TRBV11-2; CDR3 DNA: TGTGCCAGCAGCTTAGGGTGGTTCGGGGATTCACCCCTCCACTTT; CDR3 protein: CASSLGWFGDSPLHF
D gene: TRBD2; clone size: .; J gene: TRBJ2-1; V gene: TRBV7-2; CDR3 DNA: TGTGCCAGCAGCTTAGGAGGGCTAGCGGGGGGGCAATACAATGAGCAGTTCTTC; CDR3 protein: CASSLGGLAGGQYNEQFF
D gene: .; clone size: .; J gene: TRBJ1-5; V gene: TRBV7-2; CDR3 DNA: TGTGCCAGCAGCTTACGGTGGGCTCAGCCCCAGCATTTT; CDR3 protein: CASSLRWAQPQHF
D gene: .; clone size: once; J gene: TRBJ1-5; V gene: TRBV4-3; CDR3 DNA: TGCGCCAGCAGCCAAGATCTGGGGACAAATCAGCCCCAGCATTTT; CDR3 protein: CASSQDLGTNQPQHF
D gene: TRBD1; clone size: .; J gene: TRBJ1-1; V gene: TRBV5-1; CDR3 DNA: TGCGCCAGCAGCGGGGGACAGGGTTTGGGTAAGACTGAAGCTTTCTTT; CDR3 protein: CASSGGQGLGKTEAFF
D gene: .; clone size: .; J gene: TRBJ2-5; V gene: TRBV7-2; CDR3 DNA: TGTGCCAGCAGCTTTCCAACAGGGTTAGGGGAGACCCAGTACTTC; CDR3 protein: CASSFPTGLGETQYF
D gene: .; clone size: .; J gene: TRBJ1-2; V gene: TRBV5-4; CDR3 DNA: TGTGCCAGCAGCCCTGGACAGAACTATGGCTACACCTTC; CDR3 protein: CASSPGQNYGYTF
D gene: .; clone size: .; J gene: TRBJ2-3; V gene: TRBV2; CDR3 DNA: TGTGCCAGCAGTGAGCCCCCTCCACTACCTCCGACGCAGTATTTT; CDR3 protein: CASSEPPPLPPTQYF
D gene: .; clone size: .; J gene: TRBJ1-2; V gene: TRBV5-6; CDR3 DNA: TGTGCCAGCAGCTTCGACAGGTATGGCTACACCTTC; CDR3 protein: CASSFDRYGYTF
D gene: .; clone size: few; J gene: TRBJ1-5; V gene: TRBV19; CDR3 DNA: TGTGCCAGTACCTACGGGGGGAGCAATCAGCCCCAGCATTTT; CDR3 protein: CASTYGGSNQPQHF
D gene: .; clone size: .; J gene: TRBJ2-3; V gene: TRBV2; CDR3 DNA: TGTGCCAGCACTGCCCGGGACATAGCAACAGATACGCAGTATTTT; CDR3 protein: CASTARDIATDTQYF
D gene: .; clone size: .; J gene: TRBJ2-7; V gene: TRBV19; CDR3 DNA: TGTGCCAGTAGTATGGGGCGGACGGGCTACGAGCAGTACTTC; CDR3 protein: CASSMGRTGYEQYF
D gene: .; clone size: once; J gene: TRBJ2-1; V gene: TRBV3-1/TRBV3-2; CDR3 DNA: TGTGCCAGCAGCCAAGTTAACCGGGATGAGCAGTTCTTC; CDR3 protein: CASSQVNRDEQFF
D gene: TRBD1; clone size: .; J gene: TRBJ1-4; V gene: TRBV5-1; CDR3 DNA: TGCGCCAGCAGCCGGGGACAGGGTGAGGAAAAACTGTTTTTT; CDR3 protein: CASSRGQGEEKLFF
D gene: .; clone size: .; J gene: TRBJ1-1; V gene: TRBV6-5; CDR3 DNA: TGTGCCAGCAGTTACGGGGGCGGGGGCCCTGAAGCTTTCTTT; CDR3 protein: CASSYGGGGPEAFF